This T cell receptor beta chain was captured by sequencing in a study of Siglec-9 on CD8 T cells in melanoma. Findings and limits, study-wide: An effector memory CD8+ subset marked by Siglec-9 reportedly appeared to gather in melanoma.

Germline CDR1 reads MDHEN; CDR2 reads SYDVKM. This CDR3 is built from 14 residues. Trimming took 3 bases from V and 4 from J, leaving 9 bases between them. In regard to this clone: As yet, its antigen is unknown.

The table came from immunoSEQ multiplex PCR; TCRdb's copy has only in-frame clones and leaves some out. The sample has 30,000 to 45,000 clones; 84% are singletons. The sequence was obtained from a human donor in good health. Sequencing used Siglec-9- CD8+ T cells sorted from blood. J is TRBJ1-4 and V is TRBV28; D is unresolved. For the CDR3, the DNA is TGTGCCAGCAGTTTTAAGGGAGGTAATGAAAAACTGTTTTTT. Translated, it gives CASSFKGGNEKLFF.